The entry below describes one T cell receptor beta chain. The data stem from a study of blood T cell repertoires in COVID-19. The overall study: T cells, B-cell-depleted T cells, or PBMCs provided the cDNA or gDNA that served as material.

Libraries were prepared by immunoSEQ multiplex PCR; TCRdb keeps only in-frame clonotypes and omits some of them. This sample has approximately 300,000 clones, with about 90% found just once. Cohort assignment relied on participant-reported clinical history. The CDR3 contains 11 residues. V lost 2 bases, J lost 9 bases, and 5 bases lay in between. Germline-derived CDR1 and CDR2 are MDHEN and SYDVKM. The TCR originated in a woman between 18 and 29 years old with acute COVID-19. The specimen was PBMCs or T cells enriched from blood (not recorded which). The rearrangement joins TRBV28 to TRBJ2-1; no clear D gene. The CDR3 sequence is CASSLRSEQFF. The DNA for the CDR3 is TGTGCCAGCAGTTTAAGGAGTGAGCAGTTCTTC.